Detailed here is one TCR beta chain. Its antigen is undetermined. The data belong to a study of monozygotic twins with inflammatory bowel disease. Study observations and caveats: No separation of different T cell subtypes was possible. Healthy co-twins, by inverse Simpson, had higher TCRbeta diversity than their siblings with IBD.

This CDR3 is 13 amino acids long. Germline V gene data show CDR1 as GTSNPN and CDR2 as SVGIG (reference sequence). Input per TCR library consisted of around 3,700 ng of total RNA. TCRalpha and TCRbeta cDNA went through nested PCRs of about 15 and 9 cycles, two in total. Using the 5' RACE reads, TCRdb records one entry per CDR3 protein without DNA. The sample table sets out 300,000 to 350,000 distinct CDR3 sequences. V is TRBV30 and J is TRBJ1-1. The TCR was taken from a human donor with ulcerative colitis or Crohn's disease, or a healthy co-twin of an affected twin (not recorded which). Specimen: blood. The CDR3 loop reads CAWSDMGLKEAFF.